This TCR beta chain was recorded in a study of blood T cell repertoires in COVID-19. On the study more broadly: Researchers got acute and convalescent COVID-19 samples from the United States, Italy and Spain. The analysed material was cDNA or gDNA that came from T cells, B-cell-depleted T cells, or PBMCs.

Original handling: Nucleated cell number was recorded as an estimate derived from reference gene primer amplification. Produced via immunoSEQ multiplex PCR; TCRdb's table is partial and in-frame only. The V and J calls and clone size are taken from that table; D and trimming were inferred from the DNA. In the table there are around 500,000 clones, over 75% of which are singletons. The germline gives CDR1 SEHNR, CDR2 FQNEAQ (reference sequence). V shed 7 bases and J shed 0 bases, with 13 bases lying between them. There are 14 residues in the CDR3. The chain employs TRBV7-9 and TRBJ2-7; perhaps TRBD2 as D (6 bases). The TCR originated in a human donor in a cohort sampled during active COVID-19. The specimen sequenced was peripheral blood. The DNA of the CDR3 is TGTGCCAGCACGGACTACCAAAGCTCCTACGAGCAGTACTTC. This translates into CASTDYQSSYEQYF.